The 26 T cell receptor beta chains in this list originate from one sample, sequenced in a study of blood T cell repertoires in COVID-19. The assay was immunoSEQ multiplex PCR, and TCRdb's table has in-frame clones only and misses some. This table has over 55,000 clones, around 87% appearing once. The sequenced sample was peripheral blood. The receptors derive from a human donor with active COVID-19. The donor label of this sample is uncertain.

The gene calls are TRBV2 and TRBJ1-1; the match to TRBD1 covers 8 bases. CDR1 is SNHLY and CDR2 is FYNNEI in the germline V gene. This CDR3 contains 13 residues. With 1 base clipped from V and 11 bases from J, the junction kept 6 bases outside the gene matches. The CDR3 protein is CASSEGLQGAAFF. CDR3 nucleotide sequence: TGTGCCAGCAGTGAAGGGCTCCAGGGGGCGGCTTTCTTT.

This chain connects TRBV12-3 or TRBV12-4 to TRBJ2-2; D gene ambiguous. The CDR3 spans 13 residues. V was pared by 0 bases and J by 5 bases, with 4 bases between. The CDR3 region is CASSLAETGELFF. In DNA, the CDR3 is TGTGCCAGCAGTTTAGCCGAGACCGGGGAGCTGTTTTTT.

The V call is TRBV28, the J call TRBJ1-5; 9 bases are a match to TRBD1. Germline loops: CDR1 MDHEN, CDR2 SYDVKM. V was pared by 6 bases and J by 6 bases, with 9 bases of the junction left unmatched. The CDR3 contains 15 residues. CDR3 in amino acids: CASRGQGGMGQPQHF. CDR3 in DNA: TGTGCCAGCAGGGGACAGGGAGGGATGGGTCAGCCCCAGCATTTT.

The J gene is TRBJ1-1, the V gene TRBV10-2, with D maybe TRBD1 (5 bases). From germline, CDR1 is WSHSY and CDR2 SAAADI. Deletions cut 4 bases from V and 8 bases from J, with 14 bases between. The CDR3 covers 13 residues. The CDR3 DNA sequence: TGCGCCAGCAGTGGGACAACTGCTCGGGAAGCTTTCTTT. Amino acid sequence: CASSGTTAREAFF.

The V gene is TRBV7-8, the J gene TRBJ2-7, with TRBD1 matching 8 bases. V dropped 4 bases and J dropped 1; count of bases not matched to a gene: 9. Germline V gene lookup returns CDR1 SGHVS and CDR2 FQNEAQ. The length of the CDR3 is 16 residues. In DNA, the CDR3 is TGTGCCAGCAGCTCTCGAGGGGGGACAGGATCCTACGAGCAGTACTTC. Translation: CASSSRGGTGSYEQYF. The whole variable domain, filled in from reference TRBV7-8 and TRBJ2-7, reads GAGVSQSPRYKVAKRGQDVALRCDPISGHVSLFWYQQALGQGPEFLTYFQNEAQLDKSGLPSDRFFAERPEGSVSTLKIQRTQQEDSAVYLCASSSRGGTGSYEQYFGPGTRLTVT.

Here the CDR3 DNA reads TGTGCCAGCTCACCAACTACAGGGCAAGCTTACGAGCAGTACTTC. Translation gives CASSPTTGQAYEQYF. J is TRBJ2-7 and V is TRBV18, with a possible D match to TRBD1 (6 bases). Germline lookup yields CDR1 KGHSH and CDR2 LQKENI. Trimming shortened V by 2 bases and J by 4 bases, and 15 bases separated the two germline ends. The CDR3 totals 15 residues. The complete variable domain, with remaining parts taken from reference TRBV18 and TRBJ2-7, reads NAGVMQNPRHLVRRRGQEARLRCSPMKGHSHVYWYRQLPEEGLKFMVYLQKENIIDESGMPKERFSAEFPKEGPSILRIQQVVRGDSAAYFCASSPTTGQAYEQYFGPGTRLTVT.

The chain links TRBV10-3 to TRBJ1-2; D ambiguous. This CDR3 has 12 amino acids. Germline CDR1 is ENHRY and CDR2 is SYGVKD. Trimming shortened V by 6 bases and J by 2 bases, and 7 bases separated the two germline ends. CDR3 nucleotides: TGTGCCATCAGCCCGGGGAACTATGGCTACACCTTC. Protein: CAISPGNYGYTF.

This sequence joins TRBV5-1 and TRBJ2-5; D may be TRBD2 (6 bases). The germline V and J ends were trimmed by 6 bases and 1 base, with 10 bases remaining between them. Germline CDR1 SGHRS, CDR2 YFSETQ. The CDR3 length is 13 residues. CDR3: CASNGGGQETQYF. The CDR3, as DNA: TGCGCCAGCAATGGGGGAGGCCAAGAGACCCAGTACTTC.

The genes are TRBV24-1 and TRBJ2-1; 9 nucleotides line up with TRBD1. Germline CDR1 reads KGHDR; CDR2 reads SFDVKD. The CDR3 totals 15 residues. Losses at the gene ends were 3 bases for V and 6 bases for J; bases not matched to a gene: 5. Here the CDR3 DNA reads TGTGCCACCAGTGATGGGACAGGGAGTATCAATGAGCAGTTCTTC. This encodes CATSDGTGSINEQFF.

J is TRBJ2-1 and V is TRBV4-1, with D tentatively TRBD1 (5 bases). V was shortened by 4 bases and J by 7 bases, with 17 bases between the two germline ends. The CDR3 runs to 15 residues. CDR1 is MGHRA, CDR2 YSYEKL, per germline. CDR3 residues: CASSLIGAPNNEQFF. In DNA, the CDR3 is TGCGCCAGCAGCCTAATTGGGGCACCGAATAATGAGCAGTTCTTC.

The chain employs TRBV4-1 and TRBJ1-3; 7 nucleotides align to TRBD1. The germline CDR1 and CDR2 sequences are MGHRA and YSYEKL. The V segment lost 6 bases and the J segment 1 base; nucleotides outside the gene matches: 9. The CDR3 covers 16 residues. CDR3 nucleotide sequence: TGCGCCAGCAGTCTATCGCAGGGGGGATCTGGAAACACCATATATTTT. This gives the protein CASSLSQGGSGNTIYF.

This chain links TRBV3-1 (or the pseudogene TRBV3-2) with TRBJ1-2; 7 nucleotides match TRBD1. In germline, CDR1 is LGHDT, CDR2 YNNKEL (reference sequence). The ends lost 4 bases at V and 3 bases at J; junction bases unmatched: 5. This CDR3 is 14 amino acids long. The CDR3 DNA is TGTGCCAGCAGCCGGGACAGAACTCACTATGGCTACACCTTC. Translating it yields CASSRDRTHYGYTF.

The chain recombines TRBV9 with TRBJ2-1; 8 bases map to TRBD2. This CDR3 spans 18 amino acids. V gave up 2 bases and J gave up 7 bases; unmatched junction bases: 17. Germline V gene sequence: CDR1 SGDLS, CDR2 YYNGEE. In nucleotides, the CDR3 is TGTGCCAGCAGCGTGTTTTGGGACGCCGGGACTAGTAGAAATGAGCAGTTCTTC. This codes for CASSVFWDAGTSRNEQFF.

This chain joins TRBV27 and TRBJ1-6, with 9 bases aligning to TRBD1. The CDR3 covers 17 residues. Germline V lookup: CDR1 MNHEY, CDR2 SMNVEV (reference sequence). Trimming cost V 0 bases and J 6 bases; bases outside gene matches: 6. CDR3 amino acids: CASSLSIRTGVNSPLHF. CDR3 bases: TGTGCCAGCAGTTTATCCATCCGGACAGGGGTTAATTCACCCCTCCACTTT.

The genes are TRBV27 and TRBJ2-7, with TRBD2 identical over 15 bases. This CDR3 contains 14 residues. The germline CDR1 and CDR2 sequences are MNHEY and SMNVEV (reference sequence). With V trimmed by 5 bases and J by 7 bases, 3 bases remained unmatched. Here the CDR3 reads CASSPGTSGREQYF. CDR3 sequence (DNA): TGTGCCAGCAGTCCGGGGACTAGCGGGAGGGAGCAGTACTTC.

The gene calls are TRBV3-1 (or the pseudogene TRBV3-2) and TRBJ1-1; TRBD1 agrees at 7 bases. J lost 7 bases, V lost 5 bases, and 10 bases had no gene match. The CDR3 loop spans 14 amino acids. Germline V gives CDR1 LGHDT, CDR2 YNNKEL (reference sequence). CDR3 in DNA: TGTGCCAGCAGCTTTAACAGGGGAGGTAATGAAGCTTTCTTT. Its protein is CASSFNRGGNEAFF.

The V gene is TRBV2, the J gene TRBJ2-2, with 14 nucleotides matching TRBD2. The V and J ends lost 5 bases and 7 bases, in that order; junction bases with no gene match: 6. The CDR3 runs 16 residues. CDR1 and CDR2 (germline): SNHLY, FYNNEI. In DNA form, the CDR3 reads TGTGCCAGCAGTCTAGGACTAGCGGGGGGAAGCGGGGAGCTGTTTTTT. This codes for CASSLGLAGGSGELFF.

The chain employs TRBV28 and TRBJ1-1; 8 bases agree with TRBD1. The CDR3 runs 16 residues. Germline V CDR1 and CDR2: MDHEN, SYDVKM. V dropped 5 bases and J dropped 3; count of bases not matched to a gene: 11. CDR3 coding DNA: TGTGCCAGCAGTCCCGCCGGACAGGGAAGGGACACTGAAGCTTTCTTT. Translated, it gives CASSPAGQGRDTEAFF.

This clone occurred once. The rearrangement links TRBV11-1 to TRBJ2-7; D gene unclear. This CDR3 comprises 12 residues. CDR1 and CDR2 (germline): SGHAT, FQDESV (reference sequence). Between the trimmed V and J ends, which lost 6 bases and 3 bases, there was a span of 9 bases. The CDR3 region has the DNA TGTGCCAGCAGTTTGAGCCTCTACGAGCAGTACTTC. Encoded protein: CASSLSLYEQYF.

This sequence joins TRBV10-3 and TRBJ2-5; TRBD1 aligns across 11 bases. V was clipped by 2 bases and J by 5 bases; unmatched bases: 7. Germline CDR1 reads ENHRY; CDR2 reads SYGVKD. The CDR3 extends over 16 amino acids. In nucleotides, the CDR3 is TGTGCCATCAGTGAGGGACAGGGGGCAGGAGAGGAGACCCAGTACTTC. Encoded protein: CAISEGQGAGEETQYF.

This clone was recorded a few times. The chain couples TRBV5-1 to TRBJ1-2; weak D call: TRBD1 (5 bases). Germline V gives CDR1 SGHRS, CDR2 YFSETQ. The CDR3 covers 14 residues. The V end lost 0 bases, the J end lost 3 bases, and 9 bases lay between the germline ends. The CDR3 loop reads CASSLATAYYGYTF. CDR3 in DNA: TGCGCCAGCAGCTTGGCGACAGCATACTATGGCTACACCTTC. The variable domain in full, completed from reference TRBV5-1 and TRBJ1-2, reads KAGVTQTPRYLIKTRGQQVTLSCSPISGHRSVSWYQQTPGQGLQFLFEYFSETQRNKGNFPGRFSGRQFSNSRSEMNVSTLELGDSALYLCASSLATAYYGYTFGSGTRLTVV.

The J gene is TRBJ1-5, the V gene TRBV18, with TRBD1 matching over 9 bases. CDR1 is KGHSH and CDR2 is LQKENI in the germline V gene. The trim removed 4 bases at V and 1 base at J, leaving 2 bases unmatched. This CDR3 contains 15 residues. The CDR3 nucleotides are TGTGCCAGCTCACAGGGACAGGGAAGCAATCAGCCCCAGCATTTT. It encodes CASSQGQGSNQPQHF.

V gene TRBV2 combines with J gene TRBJ1-2, with a possible D match to TRBD1 (6 bases). Looked up from germline, CDR1 is SNHLY and CDR2 is FYNNEI. Deletions cut 2 bases from V and 2 bases from J, with 9 bases between. This CDR3 has 14 residues. The CDR3 reads CASSENQGNYGYTF. The CDR3 region has the DNA TGTGCCAGCAGTGAAAATCAGGGGAACTATGGCTACACCTTC. The entire variable domain, with the rest obtained from reference TRBV2 and TRBJ1-2, is as follows: EPEVTQTPSHQVTQMGQEVILRCVPISNHLYFYWYRQILGQKVEFLVSFYNNEISEKSEIFDDQFSVERPDGSNFTLKIRSTKLEDSAMYFCASSENQGNYGYTFGSGTRLTVV.

The chain recombines TRBV18 with TRBJ2-7, with 11 bases that match TRBD1. Per the germline V gene, CDR1 is KGHSH and CDR2 is LQKENI. The CDR3 has 14 amino acids. J lost 3 bases, V lost 3 bases, and 1 base had no gene match. The CDR3 nucleotides are TGTGCCAGCTCACCGGGGACAGGGGGCTACGAGCAGTACTTC. It encodes CASSPGTGGYEQYF. The variable domain in full, completed from reference TRBV18 and TRBJ2-7, reads NAGVMQNPRHLVRRRGQEARLRCSPMKGHSHVYWYRQLPEEGLKFMVYLQKENIIDESGMPKERFSAEFPKEGPSILRIQQVVRGDSAAYFCASSPGTGGYEQYFGPGTRLTVT.

This clone was recorded only once. This chain joins TRBV2 and TRBJ2-3, with a tentative D call TRBD2 (5 bases). Trimming removed 8 bases from V and 8 bases from J, with 14 bases in between. The germline CDR1 and CDR2 sequences are SNHLY and FYNNEI. This CDR3 has 12 amino acids. The CDR3 DNA reads TGTGCCAGCTCTCCCGTCCGGGGTACGCAGTATTTT. As protein: CASSPVRGTQYF.

The V and J genes are TRBV4-2 and TRBJ2-3; 15 nucleotides align to TRBD2. Losses at the gene ends were 1 base for V and 4 bases for J; bases not matched to a gene: 0. This CDR3 spans 16 amino acids. The germline V gene has CDR1 LGHNA and CDR2 YNFKEQ. The CDR3 sequence is CASSQGTSGGADTQYF. As DNA, the CDR3 is TGTGCCAGCAGCCAAGGGACTAGCGGGGGGGCAGATACGCAGTATTTT.